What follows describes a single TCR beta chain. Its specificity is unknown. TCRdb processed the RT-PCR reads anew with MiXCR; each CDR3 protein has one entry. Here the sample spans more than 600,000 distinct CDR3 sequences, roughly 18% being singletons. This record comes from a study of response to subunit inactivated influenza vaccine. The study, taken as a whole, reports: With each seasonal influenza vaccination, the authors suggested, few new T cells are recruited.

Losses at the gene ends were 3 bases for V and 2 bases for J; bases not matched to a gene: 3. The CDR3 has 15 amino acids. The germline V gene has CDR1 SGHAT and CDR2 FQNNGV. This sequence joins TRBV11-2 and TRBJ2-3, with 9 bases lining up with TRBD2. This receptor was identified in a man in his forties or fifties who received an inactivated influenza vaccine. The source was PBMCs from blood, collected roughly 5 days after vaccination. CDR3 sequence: CASSFSGRITDTQYF. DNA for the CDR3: TGTGCCAGCAGCTTCAGCGGGAGGATCACAGATACGCAGTATTTT.